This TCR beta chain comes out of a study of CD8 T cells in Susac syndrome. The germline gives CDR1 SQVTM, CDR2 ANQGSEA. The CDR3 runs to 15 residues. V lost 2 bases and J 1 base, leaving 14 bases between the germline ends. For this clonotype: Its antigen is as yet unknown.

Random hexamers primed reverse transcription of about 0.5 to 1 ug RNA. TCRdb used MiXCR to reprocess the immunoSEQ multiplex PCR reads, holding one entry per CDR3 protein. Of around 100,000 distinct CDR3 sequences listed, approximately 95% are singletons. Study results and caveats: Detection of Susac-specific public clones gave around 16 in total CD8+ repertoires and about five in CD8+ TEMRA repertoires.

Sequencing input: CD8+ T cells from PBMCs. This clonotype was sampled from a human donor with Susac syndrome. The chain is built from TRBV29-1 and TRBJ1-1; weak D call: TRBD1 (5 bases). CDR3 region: CSVESRLRANTEAFF. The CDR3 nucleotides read TGCAGCGTTGAAAGCCGCCTCAGGGCGAACACTGAAGCTTTCTTT.